The clone carrying this T cell receptor beta chain was detected ten times or more. The antigen is undetermined. CDR3 length equals 13 residues. CDR1 is SQVTM and CDR2 is ANQGSEA in the germline V gene. V was cut by 3 bases and J by 0 bases, with 9 bases left in between. This record belongs to a study of T cells in Graves' hyperthyroidism and ophthalmopathy. The study, taken as a whole, reports: Most thyroid clonotypes that were expanded above 0.001 also turned up in blood.

RNA transcripts provided the source from which TCR beta CDR3 regions were amplified. TCR CDR3 regions were first amplified by RT-PCR with HTBI primers. TCRdb itself ran the multiplex PCR reads through MiXCR, one entry per CDR3 protein. Of 750,000 to 950,000 distinct CDR3 sequences detected, roughly 40% appear once; the ten largest clones hold 7% to 10%. Those with hyperthyroidism were 18 to 65 years old, newly diagnosed, and ill for under 2 months. Exclusion criteria comprised uncontrolled infection, other autoimmune disease, pregnancy or lactation. Cells are PBMCs isolated from 10 ml of fresh blood.

The receptor's source is a man aged 18 to 30 with Graves' hyperthyroidism. The sequenced sample consisted of blood. The chain carries TRBV29-1 and TRBJ2-7; D not resolved. The CDR3 DNA reads TGCAGCGTTGACAGGCCTAACTCCTACGAGCAGTACTTC. Residues: CSVDRPNSYEQYF.